This T cell receptor (beta chain) is from a study of T cells in tumors and immune-related adverse events (dated by TCRdb to the early 2020s). Trimmed from V: 5 bases; trimmed from J: 8 bases; junction bases lacking a gene match: 13. The germline V gene supplies CDR1 SGHTA and CDR2 FQGNSA. From its cysteine to its phenylalanine, the CDR3 spans 16 amino acids. Kept here is only the CDR3 DNA, which spans 48 bases and is read in frame from base 1. The TCR beta locus was amplified and sequenced with the immunoSEQ assay, yielding bulk TCR Vbeta CDR3 data. The authors' pipeline ran thus. Non-productive CDR3s, sequences shorter than 7 amino acids, and those not starting with C or ending with F/W were excluded. Only specimens with at least 1000 reads were analysed, and clonotypes were defined at the amino acid level. Clonality was computed as 1 minus Pielou's evenness. Library sizes were equalized by abundance-weighted random subsampling with replacement, which was repeated 100 times so that 95% confidence intervals could be reported. Repertoire overlap was quantified with the Morisita overlap index, and the top 40 clones per specimen were checked for overlap with the irAE. TCRdb's version of the immuneACCESS table is confined to in-frame rearrangements and falls short of the full clone set. An unresolved V gene accounts for under half of the shortfall where checked; the remainder is of unknown origin. The D gene and trimming were derived from the DNA, and the V and J assignments and clone size from that table. For this sample the table gives roughly 20,000 clones, of which around nine tenths were detected only once. The ten top clones hold around 1.3% of the sample.

As for this clone: The antigen this receptor binds is unknown. Per-nucleotide qualities are absent, and no much larger clonotype sits a single base away.

According to the study, the label for this sample's treatment or condition signals: nivolumab (PD-1 blockade) given before sampling. The DNeasy Blood and Tissue Kit was used to extract DNA from formalin-fixed paraffin-embedded specimens. The chain uses TRBV7-2 and TRBJ2-1; 9 nucleotides in the junction match TRBD2. The TCR was taken from a female donor with metastatic renal cell carcinoma. The source material was lymph node tissue, sampled from a patient treated with anti-PD-1 therapy. This receptor has the CDR3 CASSLVGGRAGDEQFF. The DNA sequence reads TGTGCCAGCAGCCTGGTGGGCGGGAGGGCCGGGGATGAGCAGTTCTTC.